The present T cell receptor beta chain was sequenced within a study of blood T cell repertoires in COVID-19. Trimming pared 6 bases from V and 5 bases from J, leaving 5 bases between. Germline CDR1 and CDR2: MNHEY and SVGAGI. The CDR3 length is 11 residues. Some clones are missing from TCRdb's copy, which holds only in-frame ones; the method was immunoSEQ multiplex PCR. The table has 35,000 to 45,000 clones, 89% seen once. This chain connects TRBV6-5 to TRBJ1-5; possibly TRBD1 for D (5 bases). The sequence derives from a human donor in a cohort sampled during active COVID-19. The specimen was peripheral blood. Written as DNA, the CDR3 is TGTGCCAGCAGACAGGATCAGCCCCAGCATTTT. This translates into CASRQDQPQHF.